These 9 T cell receptor beta chains were sequenced from one sample in a study of blood T cell repertoires in COVID-19. The protocol was immunoSEQ multiplex PCR, while the TCRdb copy is restricted to in-frame clones and leaves out a portion. The sample records 55,000 to 90,000 clones, approximately 90% being singletons. Material for sequencing was peripheral blood. These receptor sequences come from a man aged 65 to 85 with active COVID-19.

The V call is TRBV11-3, the J call TRBJ2-2; D remains unclear. In germline, CDR1 is SGHNT, CDR2 YENEEA. V lost 5 bases and J 0 bases, leaving 13 bases between the germline ends. The CDR3 consists of 16 residues. The CDR3 DNA reads TGTGCCAGCAGCCCCCACATGGCAGCGAACACCGGGGAGCTGTTTTTT. It is translated as CASSPHMAANTGELFF.

V usage is TRBV18 and J usage is TRBJ1-1, with D perhaps matching TRBD1 (5 bases). CDR3 size: 14 residues. Trimming left V 3 bases short and J 5 bases short, with 13 bases between. The germline gives CDR1 KGHSH, CDR2 LQKENI. The CDR3 bases are TGTGCCAGCTCACCCGGTGTGCAGGGTACTGAAGCTTTCTTT. Amino acids: CASSPGVQGTEAFF. The full variable domain, completed using reference TRBV18 and TRBJ1-1, is NAGVMQNPRHLVRRRGQEARLRCSPMKGHSHVYWYRQLPEEGLKFMVYLQKENIIDESGMPKERFSAEFPKEGPSILRIQQVVRGDSAAYFCASSPGVQGTEAFFGQGTRLTVV.

This sequence joins TRBV5-6 and TRBJ2-7; 9 nucleotides agree with TRBD1. Germline CDR1 SGHDT, CDR2 YYEEEE. Trimming at V came to 6 bases and at J to 0 bases, leaving 7 bases not matched to a gene. CDR3 length: 15 residues. The chain's CDR3 is CASIRQGGPSYEQYF. In DNA, the CDR3 is TGTGCCAGCATAAGACAGGGGGGACCCTCCTACGAGCAGTACTTC.

The CDR3 spells CASSFFRGREGDTQYF. The CDR3 DNA follows: TGTGCCAGCAGCTTTTTCCGCGGGAGGGAGGGGGATACGCAGTATTTT. The rearrangement uses TRBV5-4 and TRBJ2-3, with 9 bases matching TRBD2. CDR3 length equals 16 residues. The trim removed 2 bases at V and 6 bases at J, leaving 10 bases unmatched. Germline V gene data show CDR1 as SGHNT and CDR2 as YYREEE (reference sequence).

The rearrangement links TRBV11-2 to TRBJ1-5; possible D gene TRBD1, 5 bases. V gave up 4 bases and J gave up 7 bases, with 14 bases separating them. CDR3 size: 14 residues. Germline V gene sequence: CDR1 SGHAT, CDR2 FQNNGV. The DNA for the CDR3 is TGTGCCAGCAGCTCGGGCGGGGCAGGGCAGCCCCAGCATTTT. It is translated as CASSSGGAGQPQHF.

This chain links TRBV9 with TRBJ2-1, with D maybe TRBD1 (5 bases). The length of the CDR3 is 13 residues. Germline V gene sequence: CDR1 SGDLS, CDR2 YYNGEE. Trimming removed 3 bases from V and 8 bases from J, with 12 bases in between. The CDR3 loop is CASSEGPWDEQFF. CDR3 bases: TGTGCCAGCAGCGAGGGGCCTTGGGATGAGCAGTTCTTC.

The chain recombines TRBV9 with TRBJ1-1, with a tentative D call TRBD1 (6 bases). The V gene's germline CDR1 is SGDLS and CDR2 YYNGEE. This CDR3 contains 15 residues. Trimming pared 3 bases from V and 1 base from J, leaving 13 bases between. The CDR3 nucleotides read TGTGCCAGCAGCGCAAGGCCGGGACAGAACACTGAAGCTTTCTTT. Residues: CASSARPGQNTEAFF.

This chain joins TRBV4-2 and TRBJ1-6; the match to TRBD1 covers 7 bases. Germline V gene data show CDR1 as LGHNA and CDR2 as YNFKEQ. The junction had 7 bases not matched to a gene; V was cut back by 0 bases and J by 5 bases. The CDR3 covers 17 residues. CDR3 sequence: CASSQDPWGTDNSPLHF. In DNA form, the CDR3 reads TGTGCCAGCAGCCAAGATCCGTGGGGGACAGATAATTCACCCCTCCACTTT.

The CDR3 coding sequence is TGTGCCAGCAGCCTGACCCAGGGCTATAATTCACCCCTCCACTTT. Translating gives CASSLTQGYNSPLHF. The chain combines TRBV5-5 with TRBJ1-6; weak D call: TRBD1 (5 bases). Trimming pared 4 bases from V and 3 bases from J, leaving 11 bases between. The CDR3 is 15 residues long. CDR1 and CDR2 from the germline V gene are SGHKS and YYEKEE (reference sequence).